These 19 T cell receptor beta chains came from one sample sequenced in a study of CD4 T cells in relation to SARS-CoV-2 and coronaviruses (dated by TCRdb to the early 2020s). Library prep was done by the immunoSEQ multiplex PCR assay. This is the immuneACCESS table as TCRdb keeps it, with only in-frame sequences that have V and J called. A part of the clones is gone; compared with another copy, unresolved V genes explain less than half, and the rest is unexplained. The sample table lists 18,000 or so clones, about 80% of them with a count of one. Around 28% of the sample is held by the ten biggest clonotypes. CD4+ T cells from unexposed donors were collected before the COVID-19 pandemic (2011-2018). After roughly 11 days of culture, CD4+ T cells were isolated with the EasySep CD4+ T cell isolation kit. Their specific antigens are unknown. Sample: CD4+ T cells from PBMCs, cultured in vitro. The receptors derive from a human donor in good health.

The rearrangement joins TRBV4-1 to TRBJ1-5; D not certain. The CDR3 is 12 amino acids. Trimming removed 1 base from V and 7 bases from J, with 5 bases in between. The V gene's germline CDR1 is MGHRA and CDR2 YSYEKL. CDR3 in DNA: TGCGCCAGCAGCCAAGTAGGGCAGCCCCAGCATTTT. Translation: CASSQVGQPQHF.

J is TRBJ2-7 and V is TRBV6-5; TRBD2 aligns across 11 bases. The CDR3 is made up of 15 amino acids. CDR1 and CDR2 from the germline V gene are MNHEY and SVGAGI. V shed 4 bases, J shed 5 bases, and the junction held 7 bases outside the gene matches. The CDR3 coding sequence is TGTGCCAGCAGTTCAAACCTAGCGGGAGGCCACGAGCAGTACTTC. Translating it yields CASSSNLAGGHEQYF.

V is TRBV6-5 and J is TRBJ2-1; possibly TRBD2 for D (6 bases). The CDR3 contains 13 residues. Germline V gives CDR1 MNHEY, CDR2 SVGAGI. Trimming cost V 7 bases and J 9 bases, with 16 bases left between them. CDR3 protein: CASTTPGGSEQFF. DNA for the CDR3: TGTGCCAGCACTACACCTGGGGGGAGTGAGCAGTTCTTC.

The CDR3, as DNA: TGTGCCAGCAGTTTAGGTGGATCGGAAAAACTGTTTTTT. Its translation is CASSLGGSEKLFF. The chain joins TRBV12-3 or TRBV12-4 to TRBJ1-4; no clear D gene. This CDR3 comprises 13 residues. The ends were cut back, 1 base at V and 8 bases at J, with 8 bases in the middle.

J is TRBJ2-3 and V is TRBV2; D is unresolved. CDR3 length: 12 residues. V was cut by 6 bases and J by 4 bases, with 8 bases left in between. Germline CDR1 and CDR2: SNHLY and FYNNEI. CDR3 nucleotides: TGTGCCAGCAGGGCGACTTCAGATACGCAGTATTTT. This sequence encodes CASRATSDTQYF.

This clone was observed a few times. The chain has TRBV2 and TRBJ1-5; D is possibly TRBD1 (6 bases). V was cut by 3 bases and J by 4 bases, with 10 bases left in between. The CDR3 extends over 14 amino acids. The germline CDR1 and CDR2 sequences are SNHLY and FYNNEI. Here the CDR3 reads CASSDGQRNQPQHF. As DNA, the CDR3 is TGTGCCAGCAGTGATGGACAGAGAAATCAGCCCCAGCATTTT.

DNA for the CDR3: TGTGCCAGCAGGGGGGCAGGGAAGGAAAAACTGTTTTTT. Amino acids: CASRGAGKEKLFF. The chain has TRBV28 and TRBJ1-4, with D perhaps matching TRBD1 (6 bases). Germline V gene sequence: CDR1 MDHEN, CDR2 SYDVKM. V was shortened by 6 bases and J by 8 bases, with 13 bases between the two germline ends. This CDR3 comprises 13 residues.

In nucleotides, the CDR3 is TGTGCCAGCAGCTTGGGGGGGAACACAGATACGCAGTATTTT. Translating gives CASSLGGNTDTQYF. The rearrangement joins TRBV5-4 to TRBJ2-3, with D perhaps matching TRBD1 or TRBD2 (5 bases each). The germline V gene has CDR1 SGHNT and CDR2 YYREEE (reference sequence). Between the trimmed V and J ends, which lost 0 bases and 2 bases, there was a span of 7 bases. CDR3 size: 14 residues. The full variable domain, with the rest looked up from reference TRBV5-4 and TRBJ2-3, is ETGVTQSPTHLIKTRGQQVTLRCSSQSGHNTVSWYQQALGQGPQFIFQYYREEENGRGNFPPRFSGLQFPNYSSELNVNALELDDSALYLCASSLGGNTDTQYFGPGTRLTVL.

J is TRBJ2-7 and V is TRBV7-2; D is perhaps TRBD2 (6 bases). The CDR3 contains 15 residues. Germline CDR1 and CDR2: SGHTA and FQGNSA. The V gene lost 5 bases and the J gene lost 4 bases, with 18 bases spanning the gap. The CDR3 region is CASSRIGGKGYEQYF. The CDR3 DNA reads TGTGCCAGCAGCCGTATAGGCGGGAAAGGTTACGAGCAGTACTTC.

The chain carries TRBV10-3 and TRBJ1-1, with D perhaps TRBD1 (6 bases). This CDR3 has 14 residues. Germline V gives CDR1 ENHRY, CDR2 SYGVKD. Between the trimmed V and J ends, which lost 5 bases and 5 bases, there was a span of 15 bases. For the CDR3, the DNA is TGTGCCATCAGTTCGGGGGGCGCGGGGACTGAAGCTTTCTTT. This sequence encodes CAISSGGAGTEAFF.

The J gene is TRBJ1-1, the V gene TRBV5-5; no definite D call. V gave up 0 bases and J gave up 1 base, with 4 bases separating them. CDR3 length equals 13 residues. Per the germline V gene, CDR1 is SGHKS and CDR2 is YYEKEE (reference sequence). The CDR3 is CASSLEQNTEAFF. DNA of the CDR3: TGTGCCAGCAGCTTGGAGCAGAACACTGAAGCTTTCTTT. The full variable domain, completed using reference TRBV5-5 and TRBJ1-1, is DAGVTQSPTHLIKTRGQQVTLRCSPISGHKSVSWYQQVLGQGPQFIFQYYEKEERGRGNFPDRFSARQFPNYSSELNVNALLLGDSALYLCASSLEQNTEAFFGQGTRLTVV.

The V gene is TRBV19, the J gene TRBJ2-3; maybe TRBD1 (6 bases). From germline, CDR1 is LNHDA and CDR2 SQIVND (reference sequence). The V gene lost 3 bases and the J gene lost 4 bases, with 11 bases spanning the gap. This CDR3 spans 14 amino acids. The CDR3 DNA sequence: TGTGCCAGTAGTATGGGGGCGGTAGCAGATACGCAGTATTTT. Amino acids: CASSMGAVADTQYF.

The chain uses TRBV30 and TRBJ2-5; D is uncertain. The CDR3 extends over 14 amino acids. Trimming took off 0 bases at V and 5 bases at J, with 13 bases between the two ends. CDR1 GTSNPN and CDR2 SVGIG come from the germline V gene (reference sequence). CDR3 coding DNA: TGTGCCTGGAGTGTACTTCATAAATCCGAGACCCAGTACTTC. The encoded protein is CAWSVLHKSETQYF.

This chain links TRBV28 with TRBJ1-2, with D possibly matching TRBD1 (5 bases). The germline V and J ends were trimmed by 2 bases and 7 bases, with 8 bases remaining between them. The CDR3 is 12 amino acids. CDR1 is MDHEN, CDR2 SYDVKM, per germline. The chain's CDR3 is CASSLGQGGYTF. The CDR3 coding sequence is TGTGCCAGCAGTTTAGGGCAGGGTGGCTACACCTTC.

The rearrangement links TRBV5-6 to TRBJ1-5, with D possibly being TRBD1 (6 bases). Trimming removed 0 bases from V and 4 bases from J, with 14 bases in between. The CDR3 spans 16 residues. Germline values: CDR1 SGHDT, CDR2 YYEEEE. CDR3 DNA sequence: TGTGCCAGCAGCTTGGTGGCAGGGGCAACAAATCAGCCCCAGCATTTT. Translated: CASSLVAGATNQPQHF.

This clone has more than one count but fewer than ten. The CDR3 bases are TGTGCCAGTAGGACTAGCGTCGTTCCCGGGGAGCTGTTTTTT. It specifies CASRTSVVPGELFF. This chain links TRBV19 with TRBJ2-2; 8 bases agree with TRBD2. Per the germline V gene, CDR1 is LNHDA and CDR2 is SQIVND (reference sequence). Trimming took 6 bases from V and 6 from J; bases not matched to a gene: 6. The CDR3 loop spans 14 amino acids.

The chain joins TRBV5-6 to TRBJ1-5; D remains unclear. Germline-derived CDR1 and CDR2 are SGHDT and YYEEEE. Trimming took off 4 bases at V and 3 bases at J, with 14 bases between the two ends. The CDR3 contains 15 residues. The CDR3 DNA reads as TGTGCCAGCAGCACCCTGGGCAGGACCAATCAGCCCCAGCATTTT. Its protein is CASSTLGRTNQPQHF.

This chain uses TRBV30 with TRBJ2-1; the match to TRBD1 covers 10 bases. Germline assignment: CDR1 GTSNPN and CDR2 SVGIG (reference sequence). The junction had 9 bases not matched to a gene; V was cut back by 2 bases and J by 8 bases. This CDR3 region has 15 residues. CDR3 loop: CAWSKGTGARDEQFF. CDR3 sequence (DNA): TGTGCCTGGAGTAAAGGGACAGGGGCACGAGATGAGCAGTTCTTC.

This chain links TRBV5-6 with TRBJ1-1; D is perhaps TRBD1 (5 bases). Trimming took off 3 bases at V and 0 bases at J, with 15 bases between the two ends. Germline V gene sequence: CDR1 SGHDT, CDR2 YYEEEE. The CDR3 consists of 16 residues. The CDR3 protein is CASSSTTEGMNTEAFF. Here the CDR3 DNA reads TGTGCCAGCAGCTCCACGACAGAAGGTATGAACACTGAAGCTTTCTTT. Full variable domain (rest looked up from reference TRBV5-6 and TRBJ1-1): DAGVTQSPTHLIKTRGQQVTLRCSPKSGHDTVSWYQQALGQGPQFIFQYYEEEERQRGNFPDRFSGHQFPNYSSELNVNALLLGDSALYLCASSSTTEGMNTEAFFGQGTRLTVV.